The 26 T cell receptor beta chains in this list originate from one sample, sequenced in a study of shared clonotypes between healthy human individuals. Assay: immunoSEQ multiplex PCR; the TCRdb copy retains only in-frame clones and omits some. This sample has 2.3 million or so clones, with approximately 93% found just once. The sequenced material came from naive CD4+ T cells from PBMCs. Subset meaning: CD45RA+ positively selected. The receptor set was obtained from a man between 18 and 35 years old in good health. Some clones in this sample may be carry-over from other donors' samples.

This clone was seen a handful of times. The CDR3 region has the DNA TGTGCCTTACTTAGCGGGAGGGGTTCCGGGGAGCTGTTTTTT. Encoded protein: CALLSGRGSGELFF. This rearrangement joins TRBV30 to TRBJ2-2, with 11 bases aligning to TRBD2. CDR1 GTSNPN and CDR2 SVGIG come from the germline V gene (reference sequence). CDR3 size: 14 residues. The J segment lost 6 bases and the V segment lost 7 bases, leaving 7 bases of the junction unmatched.

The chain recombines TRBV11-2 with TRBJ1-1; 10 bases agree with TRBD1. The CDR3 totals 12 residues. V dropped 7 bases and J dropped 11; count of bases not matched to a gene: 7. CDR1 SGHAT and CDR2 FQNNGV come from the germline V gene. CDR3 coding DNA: TGTGCCAGCATCCGGGACAGGGGCAGTGCTTTCTTT. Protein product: CASIRDRGSAFF.

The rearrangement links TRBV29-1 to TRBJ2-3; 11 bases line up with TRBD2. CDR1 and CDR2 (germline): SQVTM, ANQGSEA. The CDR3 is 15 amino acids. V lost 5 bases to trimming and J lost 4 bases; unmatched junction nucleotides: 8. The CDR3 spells CSVTTTSGIADTQYF. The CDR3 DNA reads TGCAGCGTTACCACGACTAGCGGGATAGCAGATACGCAGTATTTT.

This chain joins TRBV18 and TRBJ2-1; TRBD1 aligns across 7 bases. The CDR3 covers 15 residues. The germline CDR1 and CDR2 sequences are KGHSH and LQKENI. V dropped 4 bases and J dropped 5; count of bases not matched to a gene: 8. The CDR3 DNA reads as TGTGCCAGCTCACGACAGGGCTCCCCGGACAATGAGCAGTTCTTC. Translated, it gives CASSRQGSPDNEQFF.

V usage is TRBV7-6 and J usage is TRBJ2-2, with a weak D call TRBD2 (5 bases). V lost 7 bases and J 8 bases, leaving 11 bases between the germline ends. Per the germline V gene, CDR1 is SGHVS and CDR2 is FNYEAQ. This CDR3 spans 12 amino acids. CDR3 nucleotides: TGTGCCAGCACCAAAGAGGGAGGGGAGCTGTTTTTT. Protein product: CASTKEGGELFF.

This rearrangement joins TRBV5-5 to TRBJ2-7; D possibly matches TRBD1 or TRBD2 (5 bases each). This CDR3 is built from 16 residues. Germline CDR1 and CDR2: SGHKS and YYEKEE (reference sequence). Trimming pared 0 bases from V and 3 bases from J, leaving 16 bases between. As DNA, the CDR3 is TGTGCCAGCAGCTTGGCAGGGAGCCCCAACTTCTACGAGCAGTACTTC. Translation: CASSLAGSPNFYEQYF.

The CDR3: CASSSATTIGELFF. In DNA, the CDR3 is TGTGCCAGCAGTTCAGCGACGACAATTGGGGAGCTGTTTTTT. The J gene is TRBJ2-2, the V gene TRBV28, with no clear D. Germline values: CDR1 MDHEN, CDR2 SYDVKM. Trimming cost V 4 bases and J 8 bases, with 14 bases left between them. This CDR3 contains 14 residues.

The CDR3 reads CASGTGVREQFF. In nucleotides, the CDR3 is TGTGCCAGCGGAACGGGAGTTCGGGAGCAGTTCTTC. The rearrangement links TRBV2 to TRBJ2-1; D possibly corresponds to TRBD2 (6 bases). The CDR3 length is 12 residues. The germline V and J ends were trimmed by 8 bases and 10 bases, with 15 bases remaining between them. CDR1 and CDR2 from the germline V gene are SNHLY and FYNNEI.

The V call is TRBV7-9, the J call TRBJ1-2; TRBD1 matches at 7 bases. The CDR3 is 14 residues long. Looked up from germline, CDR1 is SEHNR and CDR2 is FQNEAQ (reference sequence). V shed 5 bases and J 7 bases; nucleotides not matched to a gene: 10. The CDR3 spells CASSIYTGDVGYTF. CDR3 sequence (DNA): TGTGCCAGCAGCATTTATACAGGGGACGTTGGCTACACCTTC.

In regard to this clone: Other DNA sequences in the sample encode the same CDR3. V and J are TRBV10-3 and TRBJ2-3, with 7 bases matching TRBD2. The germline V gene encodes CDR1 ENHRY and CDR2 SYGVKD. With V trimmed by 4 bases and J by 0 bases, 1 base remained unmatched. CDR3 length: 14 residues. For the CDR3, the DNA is TGTGCCATCAGTGCGGGGGGAAGCACAGATACGCAGTATTTT. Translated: CAISAGGSTDTQYF.

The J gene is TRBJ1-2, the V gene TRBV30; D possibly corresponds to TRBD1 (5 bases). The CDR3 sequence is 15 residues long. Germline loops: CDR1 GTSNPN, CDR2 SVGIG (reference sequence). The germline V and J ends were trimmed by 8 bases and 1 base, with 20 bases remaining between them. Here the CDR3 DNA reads TGTGCCCTCTCGGGAGGGGCCCCCTATAACTATGGCTACACCTTC. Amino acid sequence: CALSGGAPYNYGYTF.

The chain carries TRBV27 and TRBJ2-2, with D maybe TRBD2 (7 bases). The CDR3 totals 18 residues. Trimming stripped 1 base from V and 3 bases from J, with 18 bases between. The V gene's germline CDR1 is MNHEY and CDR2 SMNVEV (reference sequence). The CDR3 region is CASSLFFSGGADTGELFF. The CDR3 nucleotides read TGTGCCAGCAGTTTATTCTTTTCGGGGGGCGCGGACACCGGGGAGCTGTTTTTT.

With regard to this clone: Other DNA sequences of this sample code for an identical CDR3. The chain's CDR3 is CASTRSYNEQFF. The CDR3 region has the DNA TGTGCCAGCACCCGATCCTACAATGAGCAGTTCTTC. This chain links TRBV6-1 with TRBJ2-1; D call uncertain. Germline V lookup: CDR1 MNHNS, CDR2 SASEGT. This CDR3 spans 12 amino acids. V lost 7 bases and J 1 base, leaving 5 bases between the germline ends.

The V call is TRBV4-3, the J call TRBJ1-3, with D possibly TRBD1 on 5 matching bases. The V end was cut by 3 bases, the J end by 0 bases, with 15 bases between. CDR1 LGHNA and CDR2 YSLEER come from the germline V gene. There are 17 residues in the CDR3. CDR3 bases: TGCGCCAGCAGCCAGGGAGCAGGGCTGCGCTCTGGAAACACCATATATTTT. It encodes CASSQGAGLRSGNTIYF.

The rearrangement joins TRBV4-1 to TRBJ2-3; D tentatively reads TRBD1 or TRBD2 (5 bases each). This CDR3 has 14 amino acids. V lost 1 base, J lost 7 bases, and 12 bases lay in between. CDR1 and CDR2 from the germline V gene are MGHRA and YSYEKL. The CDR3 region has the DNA TGCGCCAGCAGCCAAGTAATCAGGGAGAATACGCAGTATTTT. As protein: CASSQVIRENTQYF.

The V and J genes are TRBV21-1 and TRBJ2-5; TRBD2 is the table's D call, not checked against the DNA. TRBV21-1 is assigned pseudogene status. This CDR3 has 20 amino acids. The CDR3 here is CASSEISPIVTHPRQETQYF. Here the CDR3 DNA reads TGTGCCAGCAGCGAAATCTCGCCCATAGTCACTCACCCCCGCCAAGAGACCCAGTACTTC.

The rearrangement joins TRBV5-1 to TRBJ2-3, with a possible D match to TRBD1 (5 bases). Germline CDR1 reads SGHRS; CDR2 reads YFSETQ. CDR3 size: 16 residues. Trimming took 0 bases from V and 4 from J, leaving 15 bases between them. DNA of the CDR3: TGCGCCAGCAGCTTGGGGCTAACCGAAGGGGCAGATACGCAGTATTTT. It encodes CASSLGLTEGADTQYF.

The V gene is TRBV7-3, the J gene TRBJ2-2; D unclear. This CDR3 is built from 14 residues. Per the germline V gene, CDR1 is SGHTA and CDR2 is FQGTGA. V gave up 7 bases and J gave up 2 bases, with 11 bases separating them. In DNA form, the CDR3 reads TGTGCCAGCACCGCTGGGGTAAACACCGGGGAGCTGTTTTTT. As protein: CASTAGVNTGELFF.

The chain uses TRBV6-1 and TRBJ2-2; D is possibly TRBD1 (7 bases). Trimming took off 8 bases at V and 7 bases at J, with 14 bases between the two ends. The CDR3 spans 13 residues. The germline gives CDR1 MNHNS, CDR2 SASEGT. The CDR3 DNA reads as TGTGCCAGCCGTAACAGGGGAGGCGGGGAGCTGTTTTTT. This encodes CASRNRGGGELFF.

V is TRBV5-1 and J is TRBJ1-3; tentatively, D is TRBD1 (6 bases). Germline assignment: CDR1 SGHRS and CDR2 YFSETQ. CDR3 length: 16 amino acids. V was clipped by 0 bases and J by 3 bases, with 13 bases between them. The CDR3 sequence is CASSLVGAGVGNTIYF. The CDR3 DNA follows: TGCGCCAGCAGCTTGGTGGGAGCAGGGGTTGGAAACACCATATATTTT.

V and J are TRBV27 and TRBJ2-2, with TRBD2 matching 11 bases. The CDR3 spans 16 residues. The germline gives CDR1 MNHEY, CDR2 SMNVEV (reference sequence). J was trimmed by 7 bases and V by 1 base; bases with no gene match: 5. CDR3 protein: CASSLLAGGNDGELFF. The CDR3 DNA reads TGTGCCAGCAGTTTATTAGCGGGAGGGAACGACGGGGAGCTGTTTTTT.

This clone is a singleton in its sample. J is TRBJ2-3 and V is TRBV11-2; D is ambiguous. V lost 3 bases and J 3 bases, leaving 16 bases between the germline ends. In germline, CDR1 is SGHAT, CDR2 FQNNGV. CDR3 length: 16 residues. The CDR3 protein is CASSFFRIWVTDTQYF. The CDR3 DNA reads TGTGCCAGCAGCTTCTTCCGGATATGGGTAACAGATACGCAGTATTTT.

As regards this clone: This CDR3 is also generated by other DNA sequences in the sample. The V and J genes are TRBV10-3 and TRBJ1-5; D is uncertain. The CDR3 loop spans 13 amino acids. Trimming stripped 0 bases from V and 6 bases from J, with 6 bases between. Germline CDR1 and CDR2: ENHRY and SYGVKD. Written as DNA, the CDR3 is TGTGCCATCAGTGAGTCGGGTGGTCAGCCCCAGCATTTT. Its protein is CAISESGGQPQHF.

As DNA, the CDR3 is TGTGCCAGCAGTTCTCGGCGGGACAGGGATAACTATGGCTACACCTTC. It yields the protein CASSSRRDRDNYGYTF. J is TRBJ1-2 and V is TRBV2; 9 bases match TRBD1. The CDR3 spans 16 residues. In germline, CDR1 is SNHLY, CDR2 FYNNEI. V lost 5 bases and J lost 1; bases outside the gene matches: 8. The full variable domain, rest sourced from reference TRBV2 and TRBJ1-2, is EPEVTQTPSHQVTQMGQEVILRCVPISNHLYFYWYRQILGQKVEFLVSFYNNEISEKSEIFDDQFSVERPDGSNFTLKIRSTKLEDSAMYFCASSSRRDRDNYGYTFGSGTRLTVV.

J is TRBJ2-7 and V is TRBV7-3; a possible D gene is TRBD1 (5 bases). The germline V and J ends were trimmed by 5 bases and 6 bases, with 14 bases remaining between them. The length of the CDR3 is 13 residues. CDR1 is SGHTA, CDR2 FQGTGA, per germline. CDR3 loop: CASSQGSSREQYF. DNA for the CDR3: TGTGCCAGCAGCCAGGGTAGCTCCCGCGAGCAGTACTTC.

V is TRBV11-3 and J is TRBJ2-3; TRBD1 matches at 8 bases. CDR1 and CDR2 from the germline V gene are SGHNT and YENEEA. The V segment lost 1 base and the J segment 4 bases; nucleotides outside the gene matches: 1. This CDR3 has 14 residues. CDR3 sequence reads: CASSLGRGPDTQYF. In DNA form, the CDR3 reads TGTGCCAGCAGCTTAGGCAGGGGGCCAGATACGCAGTATTTT.